This T cell receptor beta chain appears in the sequencing data of a study of identical twins. V was shortened by 0 bases and J by 4 bases, with 9 bases between the two germline ends. Germline CDR1 is LGHNA and CDR2 is YNFKEQ. The CDR3 consists of 14 residues. Study-level points and caveats: In cord blood, abundant beta clonotypes had fewer insertions; memory showed no trend.

TCRdb reprocessed the 5' RACE reads with MiXCR, giving one entry per CDR3 protein. Here the sample spans around 370,000 distinct CDR3 sequences, roughly 9% being singletons. Note on this clonotype: Its antigen is as yet unknown.

Material for sequencing was naive T cells sorted from blood. V is TRBV4-2 and J is TRBJ2-5, with unresolved D. The TCR comes from a woman in her forties or fifties in good health. DNA of the CDR3: TGTGCCAGCAGCCAAGATCAAAGTAGAGAGACCCAGTACTTC. Protein sequence: CASSQDQSRETQYF.